The 15 T cell receptor beta chains below were found in one sample sequenced in a study of OX40 agonist ivuxolimab in advanced cancers. Assay: immunoSEQ multiplex PCR; the TCRdb copy retains only in-frame clones and omits some. Found here are tens of thousands of clones, about 85% of them singletons; the top ten hold 0.35%. Sequences were derived from CD4+ or CD8+ T cells sorted from blood, sampled in a trial of the OX40 agonist ivuxolimab. These receptors came from an adult with an advanced solid tumor such as melanoma, head and neck, liver or kidney cancer.

The J gene is TRBJ1-2, the V gene TRBV7-3; D ambiguous. The CDR3 totals 17 residues. Germline loops: CDR1 SGHTA, CDR2 FQGTGA. Trimming cost V 5 bases and J 4 bases, with 23 bases left between them. This CDR3 reads CASSPHPYREGGYGYTF. CDR3 nucleotides: TGTGCCAGCAGCCCCCACCCCTACAGAGAAGGAGGCTATGGCTACACCTTC.

In this sample, this clone turned up once. The chain joins TRBV7-2 to TRBJ2-7; D remains unclear. Germline CDR1 and CDR2: SGHTA and FQGNSA. The length of the CDR3 is 11 residues. Trimming removed 6 bases at V and 12 bases at J, with 15 bases between. CDR3 nucleotides: TGTGCCAGCAGTCAAACTGGTGTACTGTACTTC. Translation: CASSQTGVLYF.

The chain joins TRBV5-6 to TRBJ2-1; 8 bases line up with TRBD1. Germline CDR1 SGHDT, CDR2 YYEEEE. The CDR3 totals 15 residues. Trimming at V came to 3 bases and at J to 3 bases, leaving 5 bases not matched to a gene. The chain's CDR3 is CASSSGQGIYNEQFF. The CDR3 region has the DNA TGTGCCAGCAGCTCAGGACAGGGAATCTACAATGAGCAGTTCTTC.

The chain joins TRBV11-3 to TRBJ2-7; D may be TRBD1 (5 bases). V lost 2 bases and J lost 5, with 10 bases in between. In germline, CDR1 is SGHNT, CDR2 YENEEA. This CDR3 comprises 13 residues. CDR3 bases: TGTGCCAGCAGCTTAAGGGGTGGCCACGAGCAGTACTTC. Translating it yields CASSLRGGHEQYF. Full variable domain (remainder filled in from reference TRBV11-3 and TRBJ2-7): EAGVVQSPRYKIIEKKQPVAFWCNPISGHNTLYWYLQNLGQGPELLIRYENEEAVDDSQLPKDRFSAERLKGVDSTLKIQPAELGDSAVYLCASSLRGGHEQYFGPGTRLTVT.

This sequence joins TRBV19 and TRBJ2-2, with TRBD2 matching over 11 bases. The germline CDR1 and CDR2 sequences are LNHDA and SQIVND (reference sequence). Germline trimming cut 2 bases from V and 6 bases from J; bases unmatched to any gene: 26. The CDR3 loop spans 23 amino acids. The CDR3: CASSIRSIPGLAANAPAPGELFF. In DNA form, the CDR3 reads TGTGCCAGTAGTATAAGGAGTATACCGGGACTAGCGGCCAACGCCCCAGCACCCGGGGAGCTGTTTTTT.

This sequence joins TRBV10-3 and TRBJ2-3, with unresolved D. CDR1 is ENHRY and CDR2 is SYGVKD in the germline V gene. V was pared by 3 bases and J by 4 bases, with 11 bases between. The CDR3 extends over 14 amino acids. CDR3 in DNA: TGTGCCATCAGTGAAGTAGACGAAGCAGATACGCAGTATTTT. Translation: CAISEVDEADTQYF.

J is TRBJ2-5 and V is TRBV10-3; 7 bases are shared with TRBD1. Germline loops: CDR1 ENHRY, CDR2 SYGVKD. V dropped 2 bases and J dropped 4; count of bases not matched to a gene: 7. This CDR3 is built from 15 residues. The CDR3 spells CAISEPSTGRETQYF. CDR3 coding DNA: TGTGCCATCAGTGAGCCATCGACAGGGCGAGAGACCCAGTACTTC.

The chain employs TRBV5-5 and TRBJ2-2; D unclear. The CDR3 is 13 amino acids. CDR1 and CDR2 from the germline V gene are SGHKS and YYEKEE (reference sequence). V was cut by 2 bases and J by 7 bases, with 9 bases left in between. This chain's CDR3 is CASSFVSVGELFF. DNA for the CDR3: TGTGCCAGCAGCTTCGTTTCTGTCGGGGAGCTGTTTTTT.

The chain employs TRBV7-9 and TRBJ2-5, with 10 bases lining up with TRBD1. Germline values: CDR1 SEHNR, CDR2 FQNEAQ (reference sequence). V trimming: 5 bases; J trimming: 5 bases; junction bases outside the gene matches: 11. The CDR3 is 16 residues long. The CDR3 DNA follows: TGTGCCAGCAGCCCCCCATTTAGACAGGGGGCCGAGACCCAGTACTTC. It codes for CASSPPFRQGAETQYF.

The rearrangement joins TRBV12-1 to TRBJ1-2; TRBD1 reflects the table's D call only, with no check against the DNA. TRBV12-1 is labeled a pseudogene. The CDR3 consists of 13 residues. The CDR3 here is CASSQGARYGYTF. The CDR3 nucleotides read TGTGCCAGCAGCCAGGGGGCGAGGTATGGCTACACCTTC.

The table lists this clone with a count of one. This rearrangement joins TRBV15 to TRBJ2-1, with 9 bases lining up with TRBD2. Germline V gene lookup returns CDR1 LNHNV and CDR2 YYDKDF (reference sequence). V shed 2 bases and J 2 bases; nucleotides not matched to a gene: 4. CDR3 length equals 16 residues. The CDR3 sequence: CATSRRSSGAYNEQFF. CDR3 in DNA: TGTGCCACCAGCAGACGTTCTAGCGGGGCCTACAATGAGCAGTTCTTC.

The chain recombines TRBV28 with TRBJ2-7, with TRBD2 as a possible D gene (6 bases). The CDR3 spans 15 residues. Trimming cost V 5 bases and J 0 bases, with 14 bases left between them. In germline, CDR1 is MDHEN, CDR2 SYDVKM. Written as DNA, the CDR3 is TGTGCCAGCAGTGTTGGCGGGGTGAGCTCCTACGAGCAGTACTTC. The encoded protein is CASSVGGVSSYEQYF.

The chain carries TRBV10-3 and TRBJ1-5, with 11 bases fitting TRBD1. This CDR3 spans 17 amino acids. J gave up 1 base and V 10 bases, and 12 bases lay outside the gene matches. Germline loops: CDR1 ENHRY, CDR2 SYGVKD. The CDR3 here is CATRDRGDRSSNQPQHF. CDR3 coding DNA: TGTGCCACCCGGGACAGGGGGGACCGGAGCAGCAATCAGCCCCAGCATTTT.

The genes are TRBV7-3 and TRBJ1-5; TRBD1 matches 7 bases. The junction had 7 bases not matched to a gene; V was cut back by 5 bases and J by 9 bases. The CDR3 is made up of 13 amino acids. CDR1 SGHTA and CDR2 FQGTGA come from the germline V gene. The CDR3 DNA is TGTGCCAGCAGCGAATACAGGGGAGGGCCCCAGCATTTT. Amino acids: CASSEYRGGPQHF.

This chain joins TRBV5-1 and TRBJ1-5, with a possible D match to TRBD1 (5 bases). CDR1 and CDR2 from the germline V gene are SGHRS and YFSETQ. This CDR3 comprises 14 residues. V was cut by 5 bases and J by 4 bases, with 13 bases left in between. CDR3 nucleotide sequence: TGCGCCAGCAGGCCAGGGAGTGAAAATCAGCCCCAGCATTTT. This encodes CASRPGSENQPQHF.